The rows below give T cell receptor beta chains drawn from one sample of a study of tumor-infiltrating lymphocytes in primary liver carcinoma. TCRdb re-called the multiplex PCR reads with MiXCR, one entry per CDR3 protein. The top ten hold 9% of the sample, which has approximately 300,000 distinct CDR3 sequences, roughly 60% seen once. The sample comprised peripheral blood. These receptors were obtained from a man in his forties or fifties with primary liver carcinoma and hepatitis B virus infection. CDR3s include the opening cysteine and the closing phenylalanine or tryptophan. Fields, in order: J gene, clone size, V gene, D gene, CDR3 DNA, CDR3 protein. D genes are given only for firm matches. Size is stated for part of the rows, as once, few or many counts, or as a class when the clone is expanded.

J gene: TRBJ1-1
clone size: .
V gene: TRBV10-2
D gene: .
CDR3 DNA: TGCGCCAGCAGTGACCAGGGATACGACACTGAAGCTTTCTTT
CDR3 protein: CASSDQGYDTEAFF

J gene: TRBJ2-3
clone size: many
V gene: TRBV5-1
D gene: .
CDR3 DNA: TGCGCCAGCAGCTTGGGACAAAGCACAGATACGCAGTATTTT
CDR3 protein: CASSLGQSTDTQYF

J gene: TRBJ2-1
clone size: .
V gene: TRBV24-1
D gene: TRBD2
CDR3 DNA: TGTGCCATCAGTGATTCTGGGACTAGCGGCTTTAATGAGCAGTTCTTC
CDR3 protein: CAISDSGTSGFNEQFF

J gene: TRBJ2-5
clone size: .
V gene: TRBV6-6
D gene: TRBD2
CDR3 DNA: TGTGTCAGCAGTTCAAAATATTCCGGGACTAGCGAGCAAGAGACCCAGTACTTC
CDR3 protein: CVSSSKYSGTSEQETQYF

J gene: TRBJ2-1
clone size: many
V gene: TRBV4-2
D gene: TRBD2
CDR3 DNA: TGTGCCAGCAGCCAAGCAGCTAGCGGGAGTCTCAATGAGCAGTTCTTC
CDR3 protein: CASSQAASGSLNEQFF

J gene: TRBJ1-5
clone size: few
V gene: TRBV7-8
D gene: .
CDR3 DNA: TGTGCCAGCAGCTTAGTGGGGGATCAGCCCCAGCATTTT
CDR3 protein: CASSLVGDQPQHF

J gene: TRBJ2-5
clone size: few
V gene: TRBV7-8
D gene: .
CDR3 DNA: TGTGCCAGCAGCCCCGTATTAGGGCCGAGGGAGACCCAGTACTTC
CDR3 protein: CASSPVLGPRETQYF

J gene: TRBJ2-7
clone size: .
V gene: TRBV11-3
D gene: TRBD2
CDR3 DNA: TGTGCCGGCAGCTTAGATTGGACTAGCGCCGAGCGGTACTTC
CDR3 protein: CAGSLDWTSAERYF

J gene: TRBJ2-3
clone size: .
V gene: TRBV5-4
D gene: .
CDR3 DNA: TGTGTCAGCAGCTTGGATGGTAGCGGAGGCAAACAGTATTTT
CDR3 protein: CVSSLDGSGGKQYF

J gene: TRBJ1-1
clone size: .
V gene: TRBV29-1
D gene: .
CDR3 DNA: TGCAGGGGTGGAGGACTCGCTGAAGCTTTCTTT
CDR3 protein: CRGGGLAEAFF

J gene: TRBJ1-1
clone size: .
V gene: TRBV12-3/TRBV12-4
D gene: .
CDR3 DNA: TGTGCCAGCAGTCACGGGACCGCGGACACTGAAGCTTTCTTT
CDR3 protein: CASSHGTADTEAFF

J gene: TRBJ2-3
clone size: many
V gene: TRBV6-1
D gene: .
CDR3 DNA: TGTGCCAGCAGTGAAGTACTCCCAGATACGCAGTATTTT
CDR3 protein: CASSEVLPDTQYF

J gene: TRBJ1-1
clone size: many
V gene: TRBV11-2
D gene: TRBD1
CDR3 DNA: TGTGCCAGCAGCTTACTCGGGACAGGGGGCGCGAACACTGAAGCTTTCTTT
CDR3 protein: CASSLLGTGGANTEAFF

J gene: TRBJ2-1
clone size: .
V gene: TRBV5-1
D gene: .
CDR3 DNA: TGCGCCAGCAGGGAACCTACAACGGGTGAGCAGTTCTTC
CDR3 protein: CASREPTTGEQFF

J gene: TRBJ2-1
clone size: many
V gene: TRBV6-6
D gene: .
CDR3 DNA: TGTGCCAGCAGTTACGGCGGGACCCTGGGCAATGAGCAGTTCTTC
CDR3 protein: CASSYGGTLGNEQFF

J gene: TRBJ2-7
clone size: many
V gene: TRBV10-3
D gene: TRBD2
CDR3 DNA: TGTGCCATCACTTCGAGGACTAGCGGGGGCCCCTCCTACGAGCAGTACTTC
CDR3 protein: CAITSRTSGGPSYEQYF

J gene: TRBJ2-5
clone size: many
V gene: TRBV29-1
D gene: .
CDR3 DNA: TGCAGCGCCGCAGGGGCGGGAGAGACCCAGTACTTC
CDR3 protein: CSAAGAGETQYF

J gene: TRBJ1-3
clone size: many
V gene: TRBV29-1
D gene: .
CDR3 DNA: TGCAGCGTTGGGGAAGGGAACACCATATATTTT
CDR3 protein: CSVGEGNTIYF

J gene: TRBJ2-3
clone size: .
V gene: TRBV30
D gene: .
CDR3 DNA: TGTGCCTGGAAAACCCCGGATACGCAGTATTTT
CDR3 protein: CAWKTPDTQYF

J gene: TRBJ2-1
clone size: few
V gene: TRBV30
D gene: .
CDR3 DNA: TGTGCCTGGGACGGAACAGGGTGGGGAAATGAGCAGTTCTTC
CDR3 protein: CAWDGTGWGNEQFF

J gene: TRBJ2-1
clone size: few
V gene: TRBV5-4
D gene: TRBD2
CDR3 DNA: TGTGCCTACGGACTAGCGGAGGGCCCTTACATATACAATGAGCAGTTCTTC
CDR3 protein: CAYGLAEGPYIYNEQFF

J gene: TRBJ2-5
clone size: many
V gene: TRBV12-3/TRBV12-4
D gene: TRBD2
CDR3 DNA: TGTGCCAGCAGTGTCGGGCTAGCGGGAGTAGAGACCCAGTACTTC
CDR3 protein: CASSVGLAGVETQYF

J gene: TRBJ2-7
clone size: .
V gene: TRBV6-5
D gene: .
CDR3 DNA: TGTGCCAGCAGGCAACAGGGAAGAAGAGGCTACGAGCAGTACTTC
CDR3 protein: CASRQQGRRGYEQYF

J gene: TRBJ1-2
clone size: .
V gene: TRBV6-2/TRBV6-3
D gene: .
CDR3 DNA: TGTGCCAGCAGTGCGGGGATCGACCGAGGTGGCTGCACCTTC
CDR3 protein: CASSAGIDRGGCTF

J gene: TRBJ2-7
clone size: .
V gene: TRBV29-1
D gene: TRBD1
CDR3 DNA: TGCAGCACGAGCGGAACAGGGGCCGAGCGGTACTTC
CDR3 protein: CSTSGTGAERYF

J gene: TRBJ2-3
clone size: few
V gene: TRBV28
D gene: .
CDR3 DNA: TGTGCCAGCAGTCGGAACATAGGTCACACAGATACGCAGTATTTT
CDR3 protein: CASSRNIGHTDTQYF

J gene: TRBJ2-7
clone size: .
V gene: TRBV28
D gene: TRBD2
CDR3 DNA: TGTGTCAGCAGTTTATCCGGGGAGGGCGAGCAGTACTTC
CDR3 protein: CVSSLSGEGEQYF

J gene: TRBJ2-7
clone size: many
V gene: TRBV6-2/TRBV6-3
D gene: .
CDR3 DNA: TGTGCCAGCAGTGATCTCGGGGCCTACGAGCAGTACTTC
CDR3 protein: CASSDLGAYEQYF

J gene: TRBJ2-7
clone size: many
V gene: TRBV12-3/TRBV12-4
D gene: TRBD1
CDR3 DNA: TGTGCCAGCAGTTTGAGAACCAGGGGGCTTCACAATTCCTACGAGCAGTACTTC
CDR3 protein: CASSLRTRGLHNSYEQYF

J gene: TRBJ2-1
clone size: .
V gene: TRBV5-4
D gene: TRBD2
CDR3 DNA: TGTGCCAGCAGCTTATCCTCGACTAGCGGAACCTACAATGAGCAGTTCTTC
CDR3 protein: CASSLSSTSGTYNEQFF

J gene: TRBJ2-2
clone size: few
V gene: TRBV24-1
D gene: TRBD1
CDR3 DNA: TGTGCCACCAGTGATAGAGGGGCAGGGGGTGACACCGGGGAGCTGTTTTTT
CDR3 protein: CATSDRGAGGDTGELFF

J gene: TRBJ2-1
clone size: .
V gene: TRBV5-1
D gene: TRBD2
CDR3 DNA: TGCGCCAGAGGGACTAGCGGGAGTACTTACAATGAGCAGTTCTTC
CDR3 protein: CARGTSGSTYNEQFF

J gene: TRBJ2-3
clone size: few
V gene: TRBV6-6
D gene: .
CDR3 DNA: TGTGCCAGCAGTGAAAATACGCAGTATTTT
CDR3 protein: CASSENTQYF

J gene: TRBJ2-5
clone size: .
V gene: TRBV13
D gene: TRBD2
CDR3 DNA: TGTGCCAGCAGCTTAGGGTCGGCGGGAGCACGAGAGACCCAGTACTTC
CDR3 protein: CASSLGSAGARETQYF

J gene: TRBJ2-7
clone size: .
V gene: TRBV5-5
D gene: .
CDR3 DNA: TGTGCCATCAGCTTCACGGTGGACGAGCAGTACTTC
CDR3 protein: CAISFTVDEQYF

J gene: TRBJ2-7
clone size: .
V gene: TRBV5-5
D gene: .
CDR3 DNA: TGTGCCAGCAGCTTGTCGTTCACAGGGCGCTACGAGGAGTACTTC
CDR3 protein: CASSLSFTGRYEEYF

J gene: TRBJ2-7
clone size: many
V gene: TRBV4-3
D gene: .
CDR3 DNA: TGCGCCAGCAGCCAGAGGGGAGGCGAGCAGTACTTC
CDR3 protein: CASSQRGGEQYF

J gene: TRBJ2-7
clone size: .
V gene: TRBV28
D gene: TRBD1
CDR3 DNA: TGTGCCAGCAGTTCCGGGACAGGGGGGGCCTACGAGCAGTACTTC
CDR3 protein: CASSSGTGGAYEQYF

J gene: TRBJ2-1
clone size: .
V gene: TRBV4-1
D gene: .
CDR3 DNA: TGCGCCAGCAGCCAAGCCGGGACTGCGTACGATGATCAGTTCTTT
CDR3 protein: CASSQAGTAYDDQFF

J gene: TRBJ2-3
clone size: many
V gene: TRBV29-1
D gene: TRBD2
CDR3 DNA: TGCAGCGTTGAATGGCCAGCGGGAGGGCCGAATACGCAGTATTTT
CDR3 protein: CSVEWPAGGPNTQYF

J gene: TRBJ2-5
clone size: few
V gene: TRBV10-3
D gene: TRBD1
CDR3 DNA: TGTGCCATCAGCGTCTTTGGACAGGGGAACCAAGAGACCCAGTACTTC
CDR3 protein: CAISVFGQGNQETQYF

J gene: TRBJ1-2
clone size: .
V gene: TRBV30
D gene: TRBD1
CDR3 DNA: TGTGCCGTCCTAACAGGGGGCAGCGGCTACACCTTC
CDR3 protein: CAVLTGGSGYTF

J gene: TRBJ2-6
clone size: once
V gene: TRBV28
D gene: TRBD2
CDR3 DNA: TGTGCCAGCAGTTTCCAATTCCCTAGCGGGAGGAGGAGAGCTGGGGCCGACGTCCTGACTTTC
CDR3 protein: CASSFQFPSGRRRAGADVLTF

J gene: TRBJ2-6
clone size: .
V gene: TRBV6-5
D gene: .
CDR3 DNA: TGTACCAGCAGTTACTCCCCGGGACCAGAGGGGTCTGGGGCCAACGTCCTGACTTTC
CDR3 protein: CTSSYSPGPEGSGANVLTF